Listed here is a single T cell receptor beta chain. This sample includes further DNA sequences coding for the same CDR3. How the authors handled the data: Reference gene primers were amplified, and this amplification served to estimate nucleated cell counts. Sequencing was performed with immunoSEQ multiplex PCR; in TCRdb, only in-frame clones are kept and a portion is missing. D and trimming were read from the DNA, whereas the V and J calls and clone size are those reported in that table. This table holds approximately 260,000 clones, around 90% found once. With 2 bases clipped from V and 6 bases from J, the junction kept 2 bases outside the gene matches. CDR3 size: 13 residues. Germline values: CDR1 SGHRS, CDR2 YFSETQ. The sample comes from a study of blood T cell repertoires in COVID-19.

Sequencing was done on a sample of PBMCs or T cells enriched from blood (not recorded which). This TCR was recovered from a woman between 18 and 29 years old who had recovered from COVID-19. The chain has TRBV5-1 and TRBJ1-2; 9 bases are shared with TRBD1. The CDR3 spells CASSLGQGNGYTF. DNA of the CDR3: TGCGCCAGCAGCTTAGGACAGGGGAATGGCTACACCTTC. Full variable domain (remainder filled in from reference TRBV5-1 and TRBJ1-2): KAGVTQTPRYLIKTRGQQVTLSCSPISGHRSVSWYQQTPGQGLQFLFEYFSETQRNKGNFPGRFSGRQFSNSRSEMNVSTLELGDSALYLCASSLGQGNGYTFGSGTRLTVV.